This T cell receptor beta chain emerged from a study of shared clonotypes between healthy human individuals. Study results and caveats: About 5% was the fraction of naive CD4 clonotypes found shared across a handful of donors. Among the subsets, naive ones generally showed larger estimated richness than memory ones.

CD45RO-negative, CCR7-selected cells formed the naive CD8 fraction, which excluded terminally differentiated effector memory CD45RA+ cells. The assay was immunoSEQ multiplex PCR, and TCRdb's table has in-frame clones only and misses some. The sample carries about 800,000 clones, around 96% recorded once. The CDR3 totals 15 residues. The V and J ends lost 0 bases and 5 bases respectively, with 14 bases between them. CDR1 and CDR2 from the germline V gene are SGHRS and YFSETQ. As concerns this clone: Its antigen is not known.

Material: naive CD8+ T cells sorted from blood. V and J are TRBV5-1 and TRBJ2-5, with D perhaps given as TRBD1 or TRBD2 (6 bases each). This TCR was recovered from a young man in good health. Here the CDR3 DNA reads TGCGCCAGCAGCTTGGCCTTGGGGGGCTGGGAGACCCAGTACTTC. It codes for CASSLALGGWETQYF. Together with reference TRBV5-1 and TRBJ2-5, the CDR3 gives the full variable domain: KAGVTQTPRYLIKTRGQQVTLSCSPISGHRSVSWYQQTPGQGLQFLFEYFSETQRNKGNFPGRFSGRQFSNSRSEMNVSTLELGDSALYLCASSLALGGWETQYFGPGTRLLVL.